The 27 T cell receptor beta chains reported below all come from one sample, sequenced in a study of long-term antiretroviral therapy in people with HIV. The libraries were made with immunoSEQ v3.0 at survey level. The protocol was immunoSEQ multiplex PCR, while the TCRdb copy is restricted to in-frame clones and leaves out a portion. This sample carries around 16,000 clones, roughly 94% of them seen once, and the ten largest clones take 4.6%. This specimen consisted of unsorted PBMCs, obtained 6 to 6.5 years after starting antiretroviral therapy. These receptors all come from a woman aged 45-60 years with HIV.

The V call is TRBV7-8, the J call TRBJ2-7, with D tentatively TRBD1 (6 bases). Germline lookup yields CDR1 SGHVS and CDR2 FQNEAQ. CDR3 length: 15 amino acids. Trimming removed 2 bases from V and 0 bases from J, with 11 bases in between. This CDR3 reads CASSLTTGSSYEQYF. CDR3 sequence (DNA): TGTGCCAGCAGCTTAACCACAGGGAGCTCCTACGAGCAGTACTTC.

The chain couples TRBV4-1 to TRBJ2-4; TRBD2 matches 8 bases. CDR3 size: 16 residues. Looked up from germline, CDR1 is MGHRA and CDR2 is YSYEKL. J gave up 2 bases and V 5 bases, and 8 bases lay outside the gene matches. DNA of the CDR3: TGCGCCAGCAGCTTACCCCGGGGGGGGACCAAAAACATTCAGTACTTC. Its translation is CASSLPRGGTKNIQYF.

This chain links TRBV5-1 with TRBJ2-1, with 9 nucleotides matching TRBD1. Germline CDR1 and CDR2: SGHRS and YFSETQ. V lost 2 bases, J lost 0 bases, and 15 bases stayed unmatched. The CDR3 length is 20 residues. The DNA of the CDR3 is TGCGCCAGCAGCTTCGCGCCGGGACAGGGCTGGGAAAGCTCCTACAATGAGCAGTTCTTC. It encodes CASSFAPGQGWESSYNEQFF.

The chain is built from TRBV28 and TRBJ2-2, with 7 bases that match TRBD2. The CDR3 loop spans 15 amino acids. Germline CDR1 MDHEN, CDR2 SYDVKM. V lost 6 bases and J lost 2; bases outside the gene matches: 6. In DNA, the CDR3 is TGTGCCAGCAGCTTGGGGGGGAGAAACACCGGGGAGCTGTTTTTT. Protein: CASSLGGRNTGELFF.

The chain couples TRBV21-1 to TRBJ1-4; TRBD1, as called in the table, went unchecked against the DNA. TRBV21-1 is given as a pseudogene. The CDR3 runs to 19 residues. This CDR3 reads CASSQTVLAGAQAKEKLFF. The CDR3 DNA is TGTGCCAGCAGCCAAACGGTTCTGGCTGGGGCACAGGCGAAGGAAAAACTGTTTTTT.

The table lists this clone with a few counts. The chain links TRBV15 to TRBJ1-5; the D gene is possibly TRBD1 (5 bases). The V end was cut by 0 bases, the J end by 5 bases, with 8 bases between. The CDR3 extends over 14 amino acids. Per the germline V gene, CDR1 is LNHNV and CDR2 is YYDKDF (reference sequence). CDR3 sequence: CATSRDTGYQPQHF. CDR3 nucleotide sequence: TGTGCCACCAGCAGAGATACAGGTTATCAGCCCCAGCATTTT.

This clone came up once. The rearrangement joins TRBV5-6 to TRBJ1-2; D is uncertain. The germline gives CDR1 SGHDT, CDR2 YYEEEE. The CDR3 length is 13 residues. With 2 bases removed from V and 6 bases from J, the gap between germline ends came to 11 bases. This CDR3 reads CASSFPVHDGYTF. The DNA for the CDR3 is TGTGCCAGCAGCTTTCCAGTTCACGATGGCTACACCTTC.

There are a few counts of this clone. The V call is TRBV5-1, the J call TRBJ2-5; D is perhaps TRBD1 or TRBD2 (6 bases each). This CDR3 has 14 residues. V gave up 3 bases and J gave up 4 bases, with 13 bases separating them. Germline assignment: CDR1 SGHRS and CDR2 YFSETQ. In nucleotides, the CDR3 is TGCGCCAGCAGCTCAACCGGGGGCCTAGAGACCCAGTACTTC. This encodes CASSSTGGLETQYF.

This clone was seen more than once but under ten times. The chain joins TRBV5-4 to TRBJ2-7; 7 bases are a match to TRBD1. Germline V lookup: CDR1 SGHNT, CDR2 YYREEE (reference sequence). Trimming at V came to 0 bases and at J to 4 bases, leaving 7 bases not matched to a gene. CDR3 length: 15 residues. The CDR3 sequence is CASSLGGQLKYEQYF. The DNA for the CDR3 is TGTGCCAGCAGCTTGGGGGGACAGTTGAAATACGAGCAGTACTTC.

This rearrangement joins TRBV2 to TRBJ2-5; 7 bases match TRBD1. CDR3 length: 13 residues. V was pared by 4 bases and J by 5 bases, with 4 bases of the junction left unmatched. CDR1 is SNHLY and CDR2 is FYNNEI in the germline V gene. CDR3 bases: TGTGCCAGCAGTGGACAGGGACCCGAGACCCAGTACTTC. Its translation: CASSGQGPETQYF.

CDR3 in DNA: TGTGCCAGCAGGAAAGTAAGCTCCTACGAGCAGTACTTC. Translated: CASRKVSSYEQYF. This chain connects TRBV5-6 to TRBJ2-7, with D unresolved. The CDR3 loop spans 13 amino acids. The germline gives CDR1 SGHDT, CDR2 YYEEEE. Deletions cut 5 bases from V and 0 bases from J, with 9 bases between.

This chain connects TRBV18 to TRBJ2-5; D is unresolved. Germline V gene data show CDR1 as KGHSH and CDR2 as LQKENI. The V end was cut by 3 bases, the J end by 5 bases, with 10 bases between. The CDR3 contains 13 residues. As DNA, the CDR3 is TGTGCCAGCTCACCCCCTCCTCGGGAGACCCAGTACTTC. It translates to CASSPPPRETQYF. The full variable domain, with the rest looked up from reference TRBV18 and TRBJ2-5, is NAGVMQNPRHLVRRRGQEARLRCSPMKGHSHVYWYRQLPEEGLKFMVYLQKENIIDESGMPKERFSAEFPKEGPSILRIQQVVRGDSAAYFCASSPPPRETQYFGPGTRLLVL.

The chain combines TRBV19 with TRBJ1-5; D is perhaps TRBD1 (6 bases). From germline, CDR1 is LNHDA and CDR2 SQIVND (reference sequence). V was clipped by 6 bases and J by 7 bases, with 16 bases between them. CDR3 length: 14 amino acids. The CDR3 sequence: CASSLMGGYQPQHF. The CDR3, as DNA: TGTGCCAGTAGCCTTATGGGGGGCTACCAGCCCCAGCATTTT.

V is TRBV6-1 and J is TRBJ2-5, with D unresolved. The CDR3 has 15 residues. Between the trimmed V and J ends, which lost 2 bases and 5 bases, there was a span of 15 bases. Germline-derived CDR1 and CDR2 are MNHNS and SASEGT. CDR3: CASSEMRLLGETQYF. The CDR3 region has the DNA TGTGCCAGCAGTGAAATGCGTCTCCTGGGGGAGACCCAGTACTTC.

This chain connects TRBV6-4 to TRBJ2-2, with TRBD2 matching 9 bases. This CDR3 has 15 residues. With V trimmed by 6 bases and J by 7 bases, 9 bases remained unmatched. Germline CDR1 MRHNA, CDR2 SNTAGT. This chain's CDR3 is CASRDSGSNIGELFF. In DNA form, the CDR3 reads TGTGCCAGCAGGGATAGCGGGAGTAATATCGGGGAGCTGTTTTTT.

This chain links TRBV11-3 with TRBJ2-7; D gene unclear. CDR1 is SGHNT and CDR2 is YENEEA in the germline V gene. The CDR3 contains 14 residues. Trimming shortened V by 7 bases and J by 4 bases, and 17 bases separated the two germline ends. CDR3 sequence: CASTHMPDAYEQYF. CDR3 in DNA: TGTGCCAGCACCCACATGCCCGACGCTTACGAGCAGTACTTC.

This clone was detected only once. The rearrangement joins TRBV5-5 to TRBJ2-6, with a possible D match to TRBD2 (6 bases). V was clipped by 1 base and J by 0 bases, with 14 bases between them. The length of the CDR3 is 18 residues. The germline V gene encodes CDR1 SGHKS and CDR2 YYEKEE (reference sequence). The CDR3 nucleotides read TGTGCCAGCAGCTTGCACGGCGGGGCAGCCTCTGGGGCCAACGTCCTGACTTTC. As protein: CASSLHGGAASGANVLTF. The variable domain in full, with the rest retrieved from reference TRBV5-5 and TRBJ2-6, is DAGVTQSPTHLIKTRGQQVTLRCSPISGHKSVSWYQQVLGQGPQFIFQYYEKEERGRGNFPDRFSARQFPNYSSELNVNALLLGDSALYLCASSLHGGAASGANVLTFGAGSRLTVL.

The chain links TRBV7-2 to TRBJ2-3; D gene uncertain. The CDR3 length is 14 residues. Germline lookup yields CDR1 SGHTA and CDR2 FQGNSA. Trimming left V 1 base short and J 0 bases short, with 5 bases between. The CDR3 sequence is CASSLVASTDTQYF. CDR3 in DNA: TGTGCCAGCAGCTTAGTCGCCAGCACAGATACGCAGTATTTT.

J is TRBJ2-2 and V is TRBV5-1; 7 nucleotides match TRBD1. This CDR3 spans 15 amino acids. Germline loops: CDR1 SGHRS, CDR2 YFSETQ. The trim removed 0 bases at V and 5 bases at J, leaving 4 bases unmatched. The chain's CDR3 is CASSLDNRGTGELFF. CDR3 DNA: TGCGCCAGCAGCTTGGATAACAGGGGAACCGGGGAGCTGTTTTTT.

CDR3 in amino acids: CASSASGGGNEQFF. CDR3 coding DNA: TGTGCCTCCTCGGCCAGCGGGGGGGGCAATGAGCAGTTCTTC. The V gene is TRBV6-4, the J gene TRBJ2-1; 10 bases map to TRBD2. This CDR3 comprises 14 residues. Germline V CDR1 and CDR2: MRHNA, SNTAGT. V was pared by 11 bases and J by 6 bases, with 10 bases of the junction left unmatched.

V and J are TRBV5-1 and TRBJ1-2, with 8 bases identical to TRBD1. V trimming: 3 bases; J trimming: 3 bases; junction bases outside the gene matches: 7. The germline V gene has CDR1 SGHRS and CDR2 YFSETQ. This CDR3 comprises 15 residues. The CDR3 sequence: CASSSQGAADYGYTF. CDR3 sequence (DNA): TGCGCCAGCAGCTCCCAGGGGGCGGCAGACTATGGCTACACCTTC.

The J gene is TRBJ1-1, the V gene TRBV25-1; a weak D match, TRBD1 (6 bases). The CDR3 is made up of 15 amino acids. The V end was cut by 5 bases, the J end by 1 base, with 14 bases between. Germline CDR1 and CDR2: MGHDK and SYGVNS. This CDR3 reads CASSRPGHGNTEAFF. The CDR3 DNA is TGTGCCAGCAGTAGGCCGGGACACGGGAACACTGAAGCTTTCTTT.

The V call is TRBV4-3, the J call TRBJ2-7, with 7 bases lining up with TRBD2. The germline CDR1 and CDR2 sequences are LGHNA and YSLEER. Losses at the gene ends were 1 base for V and 2 bases for J; bases not matched to a gene: 8. This CDR3 spans 16 amino acids. The CDR3 nucleotides read TGCGCCAGCAGCCAAGCACTACTAGCGCAGACCTACGAGCAGTACTTC. It encodes CASSQALLAQTYEQYF.

The CDR3 is CASSWRDPYEQYF. CDR3 nucleotides: TGTGCCAGCTCTTGGCGGGACCCCTACGAGCAGTACTTC. The chain employs TRBV18 and TRBJ2-7; tentative D call: TRBD2 (6 bases). Trimming cost V 6 bases and J 2 bases, with 11 bases left between them. The CDR3 has 13 amino acids. Germline CDR1 is KGHSH and CDR2 is LQKENI.

The CDR3 here is CASSHPQGWAFF. In DNA form, the CDR3 reads TGTGCCAGCAGTCACCCCCAGGGGTGGGCTTTCTTT. This rearrangement joins TRBV6-5 to TRBJ1-1, with D tentatively TRBD1 (6 bases). From germline, CDR1 is MNHEY and CDR2 SVGAGI. CDR3 size: 12 residues. The germline V and J ends were trimmed by 5 bases and 11 bases, with 15 bases remaining between them.

The rearrangement uses TRBV7-2 and TRBJ2-5; weak D call: TRBD1 (7 bases). The J call is doubtful: the DNA matches TRBJ2-7 better. Germline V gives CDR1 SGHTA, CDR2 FQGNSA. CDR3 size: 14 residues. CDR3 sequence reads: CASSLGDSGLEQYF. The CDR3, as DNA: TGTGCCAGCAGCTTAGGGGACAGCGGGCTCGAGCAGTACTTC.

The CDR3 region is CASSFGQLGIIQYF. The CDR3 DNA sequence: TGTGCCAGCAGCTTTGGACAGCTAGGCATCATTCAGTACTTC. The genes are TRBV7-2 and TRBJ2-4; TRBD1 is a possible D gene (6 bases). This CDR3 spans 14 amino acids. V was trimmed by 3 bases and J by 9 bases, leaving 15 bases between them. The V gene's germline CDR1 is SGHTA and CDR2 FQGNSA.